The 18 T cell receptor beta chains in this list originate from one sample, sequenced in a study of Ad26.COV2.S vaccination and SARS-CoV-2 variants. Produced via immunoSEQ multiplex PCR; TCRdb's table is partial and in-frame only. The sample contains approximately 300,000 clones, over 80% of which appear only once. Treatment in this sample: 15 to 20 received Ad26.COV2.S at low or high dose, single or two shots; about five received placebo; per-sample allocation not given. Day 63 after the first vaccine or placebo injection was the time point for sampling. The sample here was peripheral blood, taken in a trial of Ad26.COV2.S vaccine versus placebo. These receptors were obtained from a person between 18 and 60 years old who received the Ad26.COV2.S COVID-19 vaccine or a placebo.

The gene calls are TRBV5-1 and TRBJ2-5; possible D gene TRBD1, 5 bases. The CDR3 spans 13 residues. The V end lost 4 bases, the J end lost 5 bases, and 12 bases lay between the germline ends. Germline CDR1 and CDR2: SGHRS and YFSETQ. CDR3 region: CASSPGPLETQYF. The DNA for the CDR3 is TGCGCCAGCAGCCCAGGGCCTCTGGAGACCCAGTACTTC.

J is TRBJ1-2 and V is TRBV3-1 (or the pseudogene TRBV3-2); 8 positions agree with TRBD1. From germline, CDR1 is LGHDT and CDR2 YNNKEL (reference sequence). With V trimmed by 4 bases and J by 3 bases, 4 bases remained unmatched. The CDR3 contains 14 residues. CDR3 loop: CASSPAGGDYGYTF. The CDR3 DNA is TGTGCCAGCAGCCCCGCAGGGGGCGACTATGGCTACACCTTC.

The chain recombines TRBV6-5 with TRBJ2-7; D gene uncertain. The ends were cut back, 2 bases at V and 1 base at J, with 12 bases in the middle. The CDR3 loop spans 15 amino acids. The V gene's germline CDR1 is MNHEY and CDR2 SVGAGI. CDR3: CASSYMGSLSYEQYF. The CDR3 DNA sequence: TGTGCCAGCAGTTACATGGGGTCTTTATCCTACGAGCAGTACTTC.

The CDR3 here is CASSRGDTEAFF. CDR3 nucleotides: TGTGCCAGCAGCCGGGGGGACACTGAAGCTTTCTTT. V usage is TRBV6-5 and J usage is TRBJ1-1; a weak D match, TRBD1 (5 bases). Germline V gene data show CDR1 as MNHEY and CDR2 as SVGAGI. Trimming stripped 6 bases from V and 3 bases from J, with 8 bases between. The CDR3 has 12 residues.

The CDR3 region is CASHPLGTSSYNEQFF. The CDR3 DNA reads TGTGCCAGCCACCCTTTGGGCACCAGCTCCTACAATGAGCAGTTCTTC. This sequence joins TRBV3-1 (or the pseudogene TRBV3-2) and TRBJ2-1; D gene unclear. The CDR3 length is 16 residues. Per germline, CDR1 LGHDT and CDR2 YNNKEL (reference sequence). The V gene lost 8 bases and the J gene lost 0 bases, with 17 bases spanning the gap.

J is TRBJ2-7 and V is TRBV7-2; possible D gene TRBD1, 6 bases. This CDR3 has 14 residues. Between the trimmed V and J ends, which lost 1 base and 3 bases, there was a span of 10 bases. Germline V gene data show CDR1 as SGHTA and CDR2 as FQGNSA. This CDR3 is CASSLEVQGYEQYF. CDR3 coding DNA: TGTGCCAGCAGCTTAGAGGTACAGGGCTACGAGCAGTACTTC.

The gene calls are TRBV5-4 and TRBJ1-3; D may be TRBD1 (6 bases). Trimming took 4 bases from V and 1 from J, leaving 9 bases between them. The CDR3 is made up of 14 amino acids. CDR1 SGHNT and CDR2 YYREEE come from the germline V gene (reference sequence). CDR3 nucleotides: TGTGCCAGCAGCCCGGGACAATCTGGAAACACCATATATTTT. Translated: CASSPGQSGNTIYF.

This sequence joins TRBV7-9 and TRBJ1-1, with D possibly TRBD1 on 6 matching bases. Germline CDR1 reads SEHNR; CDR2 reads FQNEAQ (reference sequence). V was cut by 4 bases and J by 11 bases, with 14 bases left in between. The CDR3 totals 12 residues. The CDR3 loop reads CASSSHRVEAFF. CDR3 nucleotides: TGTGCCAGCAGCTCCCACAGGGTTGAGGCTTTCTTT.

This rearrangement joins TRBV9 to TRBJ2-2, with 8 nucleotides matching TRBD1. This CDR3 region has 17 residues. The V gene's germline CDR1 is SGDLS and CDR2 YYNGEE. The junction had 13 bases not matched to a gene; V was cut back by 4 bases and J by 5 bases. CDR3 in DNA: TGTGCCAGCAGCCCCCAAACCGGGACAGGTCCTACCGGGGAGCTGTTTTTT. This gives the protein CASSPQTGTGPTGELFF.

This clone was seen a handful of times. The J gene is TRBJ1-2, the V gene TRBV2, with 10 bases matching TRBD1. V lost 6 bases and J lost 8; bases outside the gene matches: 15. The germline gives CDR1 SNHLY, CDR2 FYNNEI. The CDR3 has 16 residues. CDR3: CASSLKVPGQGFGYTF. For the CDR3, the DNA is TGTGCCAGCAGCCTAAAGGTTCCGGGACAGGGGTTCGGCTACACCTTC.

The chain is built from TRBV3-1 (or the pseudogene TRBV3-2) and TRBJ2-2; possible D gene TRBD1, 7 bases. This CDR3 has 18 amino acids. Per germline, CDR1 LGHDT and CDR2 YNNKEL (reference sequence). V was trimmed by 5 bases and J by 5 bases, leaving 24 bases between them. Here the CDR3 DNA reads TGTGCCAGCAGCTCCCCAAGAGGAGGGGGCGACGGGACCGGGGAGCTGTTTTTT. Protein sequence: CASSSPRGGGDGTGELFF.

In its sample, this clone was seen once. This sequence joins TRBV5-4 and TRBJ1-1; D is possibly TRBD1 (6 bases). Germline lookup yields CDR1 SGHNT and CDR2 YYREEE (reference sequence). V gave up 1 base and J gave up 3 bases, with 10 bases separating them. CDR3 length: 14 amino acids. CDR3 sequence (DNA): TGTGCCAGCAGCTTGCCGGGGGCGGACACTGAAGCTTTCTTT. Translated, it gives CASSLPGADTEAFF. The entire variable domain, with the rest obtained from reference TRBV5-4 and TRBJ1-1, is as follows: ETGVTQSPTHLIKTRGQQVTLRCSSQSGHNTVSWYQQALGQGPQFIFQYYREEENGRGNFPPRFSGLQFPNYSSELNVNALELDDSALYLCASSLPGADTEAFFGQGTRLTVV.

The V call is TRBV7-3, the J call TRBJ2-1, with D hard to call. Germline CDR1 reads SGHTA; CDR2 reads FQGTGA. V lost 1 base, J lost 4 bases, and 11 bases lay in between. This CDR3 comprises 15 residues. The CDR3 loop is CASSLKAGSYNEQFF. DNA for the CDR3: TGTGCCAGCAGCTTAAAGGCTGGATCATACAATGAGCAGTTCTTC.

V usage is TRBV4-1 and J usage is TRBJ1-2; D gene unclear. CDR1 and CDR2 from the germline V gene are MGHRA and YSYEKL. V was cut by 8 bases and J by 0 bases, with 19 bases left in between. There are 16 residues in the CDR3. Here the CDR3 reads CASVERTGAPNYGYTF. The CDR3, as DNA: TGCGCCAGCGTCGAACGTACCGGTGCTCCTAACTATGGCTACACCTTC.

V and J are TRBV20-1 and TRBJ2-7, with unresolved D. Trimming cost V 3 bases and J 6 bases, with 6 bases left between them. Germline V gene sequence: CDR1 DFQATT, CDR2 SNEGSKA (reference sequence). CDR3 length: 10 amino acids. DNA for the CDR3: TGCAGTGCTAGGTTTAGCGAGCAGTACTTC. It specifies CSARFSEQYF.

CDR3 region: CASSLVRDRGSLGGYTF. The CDR3, as DNA: TGTGCCAGCAGCTTGGTCCGGGACAGGGGCTCTCTAGGGGGCTACACCTTC. The chain joins TRBV5-6 to TRBJ1-2, with 10 bases that match TRBD1. Germline lookup yields CDR1 SGHDT and CDR2 YYEEEE. CDR3 length equals 17 residues. After removal of 0 bases from V and 8 bases from J, the junction contained 13 bases not matched to a gene. Together with reference TRBV5-6 and TRBJ1-2, the CDR3 gives the full variable domain: DAGVTQSPTHLIKTRGQQVTLRCSPKSGHDTVSWYQQALGQGPQFIFQYYEEEERQRGNFPDRFSGHQFPNYSSELNVNALLLGDSALYLCASSLVRDRGSLGGYTFGSGTRLTVV.

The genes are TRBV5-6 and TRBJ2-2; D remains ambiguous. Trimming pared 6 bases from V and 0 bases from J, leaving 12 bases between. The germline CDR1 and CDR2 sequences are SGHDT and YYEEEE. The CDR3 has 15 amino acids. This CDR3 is CASKTTWTNTGELFF. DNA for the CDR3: TGTGCCAGCAAAACCACCTGGACGAACACCGGGGAGCTGTTTTTT. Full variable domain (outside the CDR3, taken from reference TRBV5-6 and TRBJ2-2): DAGVTQSPTHLIKTRGQQVTLRCSPKSGHDTVSWYQQALGQGPQFIFQYYEEEERQRGNFPDRFSGHQFPNYSSELNVNALLLGDSALYLCASKTTWTNTGELFFGEGSRLTVL.

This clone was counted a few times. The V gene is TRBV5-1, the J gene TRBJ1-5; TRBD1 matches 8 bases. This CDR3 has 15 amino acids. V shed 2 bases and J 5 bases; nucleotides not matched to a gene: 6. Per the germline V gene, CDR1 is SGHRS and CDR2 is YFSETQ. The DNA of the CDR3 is TGCGCCAGCAGCTTCGGACAGGGTCAGGATCAGCCCCAGCATTTT. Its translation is CASSFGQGQDQPQHF.